The 5 T cell receptor beta chains given below trace back to one sample, sequenced in a study of beta chain features in type 1 diabetes. Expressed TCRB transcripts were sequenced after all isolated RNA was converted to cDNA. Clones were sequenced by immunoSEQ multiplex PCR, and TCRdb holds only the in-frame ones, with some missing. The top ten clones hold about 0.042% of a sample with roughly 500,000 clones, over 9.5% of them seen once. Sequencing used naive CD4+ T cells from blood. These receptors originate from a woman aged 18-29 years in good health.

This clone has just a few counts. This rearrangement joins TRBV14 to TRBJ2-4; maybe TRBD2 (5 bases). Trimming pared 4 bases from V and 1 base from J, leaving 11 bases between. The CDR3 covers 15 residues. The germline V gene has CDR1 SGHDN and CDR2 FVKESK. CDR3 coding DNA: TGTGCCAGCAGCCGAGGACTTGGGGCCAAAAACATTCAGTACTTC. This gives the protein CASSRGLGAKNIQYF. The variable domain in full, with the rest retrieved from reference TRBV14 and TRBJ2-4, is EAGVTQFPSHSVIEKGQTVTLRCDPISGHDNLYWYRRVMGKEIKFLLHFVKESKQDESGMPNNRFLAERTGGTYSTLKVQPAELEDSGVYFCASSRGLGAKNIQYFGAGTRLSVL.

This rearrangement joins TRBV2 to TRBJ2-4; perhaps TRBD2 as D (5 bases). Trimming left V 3 bases short and J 3 bases short, with 12 bases between. Germline V lookup: CDR1 SNHLY, CDR2 FYNNEI. CDR3 length: 15 residues. This CDR3 reads CASSDLGDIKNIQYF. CDR3 in DNA: TGTGCCAGCAGTGATCTGGGAGACATCAAAAACATTCAGTACTTC.

V and J are TRBV7-9 and TRBJ2-7, with D perhaps TRBD1 (6 bases). CDR3 length: 14 amino acids. Germline CDR1 reads SEHNR; CDR2 reads FQNEAQ (reference sequence). The V end lost 5 bases, the J end lost 4 bases, and 15 bases lay between the germline ends. The DNA for the CDR3 is TGTGCCAGCAGCAAGACAGGAGACCTGTACGAGCAGTACTTC. Its protein product is CASSKTGDLYEQYF.

The chain joins TRBV7-9 to TRBJ2-5; 7 bases agree with TRBD1. After removal of 3 bases from V and 0 bases from J, the junction contained 1 base not matched to a gene. This CDR3 spans 14 amino acids. CDR1 and CDR2 (germline): SEHNR, FQNEAQ (reference sequence). CDR3 in DNA: TGTGCCAGCAGCTTCCAGGGGGACCAAGAGACCCAGTACTTC. It is translated as CASSFQGDQETQYF.

This clone turned up a few times. The chain combines TRBV9 with TRBJ1-2; possible D gene TRBD1, 6 bases. The CDR3 has 15 residues. From germline, CDR1 is SGDLS and CDR2 YYNGEE. Trimming cost V 3 bases and J 5 bases, with 17 bases left between them. For the CDR3, the DNA is TGTGCCAGCAGCGCTAGAACAGGGCCCGTTTATGGCTACACCTTC. Encoded protein: CASSARTGPVYGYTF.